This TCR beta chain stems from a study of T-cell reconstitution after alpha-beta-depleted transplantation in children. TCRbeta library construction was performed incorporating unique molecular identifiers. TCRdb analysed the PCR reads with MiXCR anew, one entry per CDR3 protein. The table records 400,000 to 500,000 distinct CDR3 sequences, around 9.9% of them present only once. The sequences come from PBMCs from the stem cell graft donor, collected from the stem cell graft. The origin of this receptor is a human donor who donated a stem cell graft to a child with acute myeloid leukemia.

The CDR3 sequence: CASTSLGPTDTQYF. DNA for the CDR3: TGTGCCAGCACCTCGCTCGGGCCCACAGATACGCAGTATTTT. This rearrangement joins TRBV12-3 or TRBV12-4 to TRBJ2-3; D gene ambiguous. The CDR3 length is 14 residues. V was pared by 7 bases and J by 2 bases, with 13 bases between.